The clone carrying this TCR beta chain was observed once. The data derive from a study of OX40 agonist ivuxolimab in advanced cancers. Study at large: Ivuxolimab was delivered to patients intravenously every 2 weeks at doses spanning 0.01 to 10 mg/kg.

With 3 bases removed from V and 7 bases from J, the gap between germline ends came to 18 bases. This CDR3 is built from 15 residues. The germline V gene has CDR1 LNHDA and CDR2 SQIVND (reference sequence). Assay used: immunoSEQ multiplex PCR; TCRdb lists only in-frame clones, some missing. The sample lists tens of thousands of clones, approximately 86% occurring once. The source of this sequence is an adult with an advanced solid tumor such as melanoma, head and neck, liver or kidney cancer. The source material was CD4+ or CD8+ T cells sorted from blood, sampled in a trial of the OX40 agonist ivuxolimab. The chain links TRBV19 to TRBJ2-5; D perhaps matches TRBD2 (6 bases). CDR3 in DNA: TGTGCCAGTAGTATCGTGGGTCTAGCCGGGGGGACCCAGTACTTC. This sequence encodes CASSIVGLAGGTQYF.